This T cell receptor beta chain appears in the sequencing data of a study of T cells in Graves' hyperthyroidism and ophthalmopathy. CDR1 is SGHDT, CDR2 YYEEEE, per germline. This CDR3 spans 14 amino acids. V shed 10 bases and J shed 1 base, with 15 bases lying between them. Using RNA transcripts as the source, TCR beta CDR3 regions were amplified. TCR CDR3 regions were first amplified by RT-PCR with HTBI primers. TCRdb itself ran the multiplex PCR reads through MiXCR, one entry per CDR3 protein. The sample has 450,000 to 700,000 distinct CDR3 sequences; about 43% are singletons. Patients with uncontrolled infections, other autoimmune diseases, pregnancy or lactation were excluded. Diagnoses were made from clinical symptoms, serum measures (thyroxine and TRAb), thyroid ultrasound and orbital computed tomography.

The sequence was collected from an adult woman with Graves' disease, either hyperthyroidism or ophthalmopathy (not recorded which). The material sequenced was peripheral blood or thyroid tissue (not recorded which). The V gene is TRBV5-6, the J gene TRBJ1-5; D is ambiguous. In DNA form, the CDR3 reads TGTGCCTGTAGGCAGCAAGGGAGCAATCAGCCCCAGCATTTT. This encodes CACRQQGSNQPQHF.